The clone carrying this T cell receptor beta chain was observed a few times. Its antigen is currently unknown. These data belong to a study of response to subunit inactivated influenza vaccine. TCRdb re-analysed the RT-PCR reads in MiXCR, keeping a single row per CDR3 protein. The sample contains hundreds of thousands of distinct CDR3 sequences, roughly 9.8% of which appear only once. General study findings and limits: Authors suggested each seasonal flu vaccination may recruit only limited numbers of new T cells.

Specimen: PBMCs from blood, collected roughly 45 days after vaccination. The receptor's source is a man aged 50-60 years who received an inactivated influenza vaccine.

CDR3 nucleotides: TGTGCCAGCATCCTCCCGGTATACTCTGGAAACACCATATATTTT. It translates to CASILPVYSGNTIYF. The rearrangement uses TRBV12-3 or TRBV12-4 and TRBJ1-3; D is unclear. Trimming removed 7 bases at V and 0 bases at J, with 13 bases between. The length of the CDR3 is 15 residues.